This T cell receptor beta chain comes out of a study of OX40 agonist ivuxolimab in advanced cancers. Study-wide results and limits: At 0.1 to 3.0 mg/kg, CD4+ and CD8+ blood T cells expanded clonally by week 6. Mean expanded clone counts were higher in CD8+ than CD4+ T cells.

Germline assignment: CDR1 SGHDT and CDR2 YYEEEE. The CDR3 has 14 amino acids. V dropped 1 base and J dropped 6 bases, with 11 bases sitting between them. Clones were read by immunoSEQ multiplex PCR, and TCRdb kept only the in-frame ones, dropping some. The sample has tens of thousands of clones; about 85% are singletons. Comments on this clone: Its antigen is as yet unknown.

V and J are TRBV5-6 and TRBJ1-5; D call uncertain. The sequence was obtained from an adult with an advanced solid tumor such as melanoma, head and neck, liver or kidney cancer. This sample comprised CD4+ or CD8+ T cells sorted from blood, obtained in a trial of the OX40 agonist ivuxolimab. CDR3 sequence reads: CASSLLEVGQPQHF. The CDR3 DNA follows: TGTGCCAGCAGCTTGTTGGAGGTGGGTCAGCCCCAGCATTTT.